These 27 T cell receptor beta chains came from one sample sequenced in a study of vaccination and CD4 T cells after COVID-19. Their recognized antigens are unknown. Once obtained from cultured CD4+ T cells, the DNA was sequenced using the Oncomine TCR Beta short-read assay. TCRdb reprocessed the PCR reads via MiXCR and lists one record per CDR3 protein. The table records 19,000 or so distinct CDR3 sequences, 35% to 55% of them present only once. Treatment indicated: roughly ten-day PBMC culture with coronavirus spike peptide pools or control peptides (ViraFEST assay). Source: CD4+ T cells from blood, cultured in vitro, taken after SARS-CoV-2 vaccination. Receptors originate from a human donor who had recovered from COVID-19.

The chain carries TRBV28 and TRBJ2-5; D is unresolved. Trimming stripped 2 bases from V and 2 bases from J, with 6 bases between. The CDR3 runs to 13 residues. CDR1 and CDR2 from the germline V gene are MDHEN and SYDVKM. Here the CDR3 reads CASSLRQQETQYF. The CDR3 DNA sequence: TGTGCCAGCAGTTTACGACAACAAGAGACCCAGTACTTC.

This chain connects TRBV20-1 to TRBJ2-7; D uncertain. V was trimmed by 6 bases and J by 0 bases, leaving 15 bases between them. The CDR3 is 14 amino acids. Germline CDR1 and CDR2: DFQATT and SNEGSKA (reference sequence). The CDR3 DNA follows: TGCAGTGCCGCAACTCCGGCCGGCTCCTACGAGCAGTACTTC. This translates into CSAATPAGSYEQYF.

CDR3 nucleotides: TGTGCCAGCAGCTCAAAATCTCGACTAGCGGGTTCCTACAATGAGCAGTTCTTC. This sequence encodes CASSSKSRLAGSYNEQFF. The rearrangement links TRBV6-1 to TRBJ2-1; 10 bases align to TRBD2. Germline-derived CDR1 and CDR2 are MNHNS and SASEGT. Losses at the gene ends were 6 bases for V and 1 base for J; bases not matched to a gene: 12. CDR3 length equals 18 residues.

The rearrangement uses TRBV6-1 and TRBJ2-4; D may match TRBD1 or TRBD2 (5 bases each). V lost 1 base and J 1 base, leaving 8 bases between the germline ends. Germline values: CDR1 MNHNS, CDR2 SASEGT. CDR3 length: 15 amino acids. CDR3 residues: CASSEGGIAKNIQYF. The CDR3 nucleotides are TGTGCCAGCAGTGAAGGGGGGATTGCCAAAAACATTCAGTACTTC.

This clonotype has a handful of counts. V gene TRBV19 combines with J gene TRBJ1-2, with D hard to call. This CDR3 comprises 11 residues. From germline, CDR1 is LNHDA and CDR2 SQIVND (reference sequence). Trimming removed 6 bases from V and 7 bases from J, with 9 bases in between. Written as DNA, the CDR3 is TGTGCCAGTAGCCGGGTTGGTGGCTACACCTTC. It translates to CASSRVGGYTF.

The chain employs TRBV6-1 and TRBJ1-1; unclear D gene. The germline CDR1 and CDR2 sequences are MNHNS and SASEGT. Trimming left V 4 bases short and J 1 base short, with 10 bases between. The CDR3 sequence is 14 residues long. The CDR3 loop reads CASSVGGQNTEAFF. CDR3 DNA sequence: TGTGCCAGCAGTGTAGGTGGGCAGAACACTGAAGCTTTCTTT.

This rearrangement joins TRBV20-1 to TRBJ2-1, with TRBD2 matching over 8 bases. Germline assignment: CDR1 DFQATT and CDR2 SNEGSKA (reference sequence). The CDR3 spans 16 residues. Losses at the gene ends were 3 bases for V and 8 bases for J; bases not matched to a gene: 15. The CDR3 DNA sequence: TGCAGTGCTAGGTCGTTCCGGGAGGGCCGCTTCCATGAGCAGTTCTTC. Its protein is CSARSFREGRFHEQFF.

CDR3 coding DNA: TGTGCCAGCAGTTTTCAGGGGGCGATCTATGGCTACACCTTC. Translating gives CASSFQGAIYGYTF. The chain couples TRBV6-5 to TRBJ1-2, with 8 bases identical to TRBD1. Trimming cost V 4 bases and J 4 bases; bases outside gene matches: 5. Per the germline V gene, CDR1 is MNHEY and CDR2 is SVGAGI. The CDR3 length is 14 residues.

V gene TRBV6-2 or TRBV6-3 combines with J gene TRBJ1-1, with D possibly being TRBD1 (5 bases). Germline CDR1 and CDR2: MNHEY and SVGEGT. Trimming took off 5 bases at V and 11 bases at J, with 18 bases between the two ends. The CDR3 has 13 amino acids. CDR3 sequence (DNA): TGTGCCAGCAGTAGACCCCTCGTGGGGCGGGCTTTCTTT. Amino acid sequence: CASSRPLVGRAFF.

This clonotype is classed as medium-sized. The chain combines TRBV15 with TRBJ1-5, with D hard to call. Germline V lookup: CDR1 LNHNV, CDR2 YYDKDF (reference sequence). Trimming removed 4 bases from V and 0 bases from J, with 7 bases in between. This CDR3 region has 14 residues. CDR3 region: CATSNDYSNQPQHF. DNA for the CDR3: TGTGCCACCAGCAACGATTATAGCAATCAGCCCCAGCATTTT.

This clonotype appeared a few times. CDR3 sequence reads: CASSTGRGIGEPYEQYF. The CDR3 DNA reads TGTGCCAGCAGTACGGGACGGGGGATAGGGGAACCCTACGAGCAGTACTTC. J is TRBJ2-7 and V is TRBV27; D is possibly TRBD2 (6 bases). The V gene's germline CDR1 is MNHEY and CDR2 SMNVEV (reference sequence). The CDR3 loop spans 17 amino acids. With 5 bases removed from V and 2 bases from J, the gap between germline ends came to 22 bases.

V gene TRBV20-1 combines with J gene TRBJ1-1, with TRBD1 matching 8 bases. The germline CDR1 and CDR2 sequences are DFQATT and SNEGSKA (reference sequence). Unmatched junction bases numbered 2, after V lost 5 bases and J lost 3 bases. The CDR3 has 12 amino acids. The CDR3 sequence is CSAQTGDTEAFF. CDR3 DNA: TGCAGTGCTCAGACAGGGGACACTGAAGCTTTCTTT.

The chain combines TRBV27 with TRBJ1-6, with no clear D. The V end was cut by 7 bases, the J end by 10 bases, with 17 bases between. The CDR3 contains 14 residues. CDR1 and CDR2 from the germline V gene are MNHEY and SMNVEV (reference sequence). The CDR3 coding sequence is TGTGCCAGCAAGTACAAGGAGAGGAACTCACCCCTCCACTTT. It codes for CASKYKERNSPLHF.

This clonotype has a handful of counts. The chain couples TRBV28 to TRBJ1-1, with D unresolved. The CDR3 runs to 13 residues. The V and J ends lost 5 bases and 3 bases respectively, with 10 bases between them. Germline lookup yields CDR1 MDHEN and CDR2 SYDVKM. For the CDR3, the DNA is TGTGCCAGCAGTCATAAGGACCACACTGAAGCTTTCTTT. It encodes CASSHKDHTEAFF.

The genes are TRBV19 and TRBJ1-2; weak D call: TRBD1 (6 bases). With 3 bases removed from V and 7 bases from J, the gap between germline ends came to 15 bases. This CDR3 is 14 amino acids long. CDR1 is LNHDA and CDR2 is SQIVND in the germline V gene (reference sequence). CDR3 DNA sequence: TGTGCCAGTAGTATCTCCGGGCAGGACAGTGGCTACACCTTC. The encoded protein is CASSISGQDSGYTF.

This clonotype has more than one count but fewer than ten. V gene TRBV19 combines with J gene TRBJ1-2; D unresolved. The CDR3 contains 9 residues. Per the germline V gene, CDR1 is LNHDA and CDR2 is SQIVND (reference sequence). V was pared by 8 bases and J by 8 bases, with 6 bases between. In DNA form, the CDR3 reads TGTGCCAGTCGTAAAGGCTACACCTTC. Protein: CASRKGYTF.

There are a few counts of this clonotype. This chain uses TRBV4-3 with TRBJ2-7; D remains unclear. Germline V gives CDR1 LGHNA, CDR2 YSLEER. Trimming removed 0 bases at V and 0 bases at J, with 6 bases between. CDR3 length equals 14 residues. CDR3 bases: TGCGCCAGCAGCCAAGACGCTAACTCCTACGAGCAGTACTTC. Protein product: CASSQDANSYEQYF.

The genes are TRBV11-2 and TRBJ2-5; 7 bases line up with TRBD1. V lost 5 bases, J lost 1 base, and 1 base stayed unmatched. CDR1 and CDR2 from the germline V gene are SGHAT and FQNNGV. The CDR3 contains 13 residues. CDR3 nucleotides: TGTGCCAGCAGCAGGGACAGCCAAGAGACCCAGTACTTC. Translating gives CASSRDSQETQYF.

This clonotype appeared a few times. This chain connects TRBV20-1 to TRBJ1-5; 10 bases align to TRBD1. The CDR3 length is 16 residues. Germline V gene lookup returns CDR1 DFQATT and CDR2 SNEGSKA (reference sequence). Trimming at V came to 1 base and at J to 5 bases, leaving 8 bases not matched to a gene. The CDR3 loop is CSARATGGVNYQPQHF. CDR3 DNA: TGCAGTGCTAGAGCGACAGGGGGCGTTAACTATCAGCCCCAGCATTTT.

This clonotype was recorded a few times. The chain combines TRBV10-3 with TRBJ1-1, with D uncertain. The CDR3 runs to 14 residues. V lost 2 bases, J lost 1 base, and 8 bases lay in between. Germline lookup yields CDR1 ENHRY and CDR2 SYGVKD. The CDR3 sequence: CAISEAPKNTEAFF. The CDR3 DNA reads as TGTGCCATCAGTGAGGCACCGAAGAACACTGAAGCTTTCTTT.

This clonotype was seen more than once but under ten times. This chain links TRBV7-2 with TRBJ1-5; D perhaps matches TRBD1 (5 bases). The V and J ends lost 2 bases and 0 bases respectively, with 8 bases between them. Germline V gene sequence: CDR1 SGHTA, CDR2 FQGNSA. This CDR3 is 15 amino acids long. The CDR3 DNA reads as TGTGCCAGCAGCTTATATAGGGGTAGCAATCAGCCCCAGCATTTT. Protein product: CASSLYRGSNQPQHF.

This clonotype was found a few times. V usage is TRBV20-1 and J usage is TRBJ1-5; D is perhaps TRBD1 (6 bases). V lost 5 bases to trimming and J lost 7 bases, with 15 bases between them. The CDR3 is 13 amino acids. Germline V gives CDR1 DFQATT, CDR2 SNEGSKA (reference sequence). CDR3 sequence reads: CSAERDNVQPQHF. In nucleotides, the CDR3 is TGCAGTGCTGAGAGGGACAACGTCCAGCCCCAGCATTTT.

This clonotype showed up just a few times. This rearrangement joins TRBV7-8 to TRBJ1-5; D is uncertain. V lost 5 bases and J 12 bases, leaving 17 bases between the germline ends. Germline V gene sequence: CDR1 SGHVS, CDR2 FQNEAQ. The CDR3 runs 13 residues. This chain's CDR3 is CASSQLIIGVQHF. The DNA for the CDR3 is TGTGCCAGCAGCCAACTCATTATCGGGGTCCAGCATTTT. Together with reference TRBV7-8 and TRBJ1-5, the CDR3 gives the full variable domain: GAGVSQSPRYKVAKRGQDVALRCDPISGHVSLFWYQQALGQGPEFLTYFQNEAQLDKSGLPSDRFFAERPEGSVSTLKIQRTQQEDSAVYLCASSQLIIGVQHFGDGTRLSIL.

This clonotype was counted only a few times. The chain carries TRBV6-5 and TRBJ1-2; D perhaps matches TRBD1 (5 bases). Trimming took off 0 bases at V and 4 bases at J, with 21 bases between the two ends. The CDR3 loop spans 18 amino acids. Per the germline V gene, CDR1 is MNHEY and CDR2 is SVGAGI. The CDR3 DNA reads TGTGCCAGCAGTTACTCGGGGTCGGCAGGGCGCTACCCCTATGGCTACACCTTC. It is translated as CASSYSGSAGRYPYGYTF.

The rearrangement links TRBV10-3 to TRBJ2-1; D might be TRBD1 or TRBD2, each matching 6 bases. V lost 2 bases and J lost 8, with 16 bases in between. Germline V gives CDR1 ENHRY, CDR2 SYGVKD. The CDR3 runs 15 residues. CDR3 sequence (DNA): TGTGCCATCAGTGAGCGGGGGCGAGCTTCGGATGAGCAGTTCTTC. Translated, it gives CAISERGRASDEQFF.

In this sample, this clonotype turned up once. The chain employs TRBV7-3 and TRBJ2-7, with TRBD1 matching 7 bases. The junction had 1 base not matched to a gene; V was cut back by 2 bases and J by 6 bases. The CDR3 loop spans 12 amino acids. Per germline, CDR1 SGHTA and CDR2 FQGTGA. In nucleotides, the CDR3 is TGTGCCAGCAGCTTATCAGGGGGCGAGCAGTACTTC. Its translation is CASSLSGGEQYF.

This clonotype was seen a few times. The chain uses TRBV6-2 or TRBV6-3 and TRBJ1-5; TRBD1 matches at 8 bases. The CDR3 loop spans 17 amino acids. The germline gives CDR1 MNHEY, CDR2 SVGEGT. V lost 7 bases to trimming and J lost 2 bases; unmatched junction nucleotides: 13. This CDR3 is CASNSYGTGSGNQPQHF. CDR3 in DNA: TGTGCCAGCAATAGTTACGGGACAGGTTCGGGCAATCAGCCCCAGCATTTT.